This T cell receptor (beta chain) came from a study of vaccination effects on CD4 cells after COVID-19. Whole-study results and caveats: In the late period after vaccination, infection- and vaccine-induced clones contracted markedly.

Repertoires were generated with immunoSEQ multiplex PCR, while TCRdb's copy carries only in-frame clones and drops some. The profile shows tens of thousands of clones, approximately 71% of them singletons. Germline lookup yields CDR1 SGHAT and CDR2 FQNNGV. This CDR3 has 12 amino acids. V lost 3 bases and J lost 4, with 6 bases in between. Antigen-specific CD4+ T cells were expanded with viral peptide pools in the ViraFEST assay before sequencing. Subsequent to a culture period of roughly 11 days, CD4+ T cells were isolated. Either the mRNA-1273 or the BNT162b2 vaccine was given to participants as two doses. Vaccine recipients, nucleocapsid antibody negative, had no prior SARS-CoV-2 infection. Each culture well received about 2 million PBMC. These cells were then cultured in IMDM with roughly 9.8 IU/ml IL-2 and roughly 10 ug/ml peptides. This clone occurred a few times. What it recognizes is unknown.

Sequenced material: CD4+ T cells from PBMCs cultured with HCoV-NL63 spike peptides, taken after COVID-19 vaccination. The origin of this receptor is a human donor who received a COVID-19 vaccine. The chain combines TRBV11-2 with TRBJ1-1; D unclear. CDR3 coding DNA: TGTGCCAGCAGCTTCCTAGCCACTGAAGCTTTCTTT. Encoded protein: CASSFLATEAFF.